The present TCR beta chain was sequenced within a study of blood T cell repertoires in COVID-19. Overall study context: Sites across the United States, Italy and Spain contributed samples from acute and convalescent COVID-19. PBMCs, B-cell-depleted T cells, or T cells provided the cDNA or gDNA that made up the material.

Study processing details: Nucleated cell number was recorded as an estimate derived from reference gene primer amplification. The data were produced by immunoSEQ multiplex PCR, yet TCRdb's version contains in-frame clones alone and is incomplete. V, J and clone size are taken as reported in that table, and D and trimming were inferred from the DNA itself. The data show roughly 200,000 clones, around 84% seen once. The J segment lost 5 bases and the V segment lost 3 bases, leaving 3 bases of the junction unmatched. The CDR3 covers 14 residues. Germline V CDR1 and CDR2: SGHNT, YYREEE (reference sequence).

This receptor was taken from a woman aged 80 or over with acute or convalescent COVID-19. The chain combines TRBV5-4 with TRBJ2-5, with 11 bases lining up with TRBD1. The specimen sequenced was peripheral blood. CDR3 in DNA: TGTGCCAGCAGCTACCGGGACAGGGGGGAGACCCAGTACTTC. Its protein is CASSYRDRGETQYF.